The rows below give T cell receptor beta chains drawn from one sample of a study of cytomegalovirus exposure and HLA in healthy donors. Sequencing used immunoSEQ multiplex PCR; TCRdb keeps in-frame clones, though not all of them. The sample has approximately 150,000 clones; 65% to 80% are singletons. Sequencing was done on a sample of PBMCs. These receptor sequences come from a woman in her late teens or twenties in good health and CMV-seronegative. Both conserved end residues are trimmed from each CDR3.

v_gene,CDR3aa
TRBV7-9,ASPSGENEQF
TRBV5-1,ASSLDLAFYEQY
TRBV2,ASSQRAASGANVLT
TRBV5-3,ARSILSGLTTWGEQY
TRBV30,AWRDTGDTEAF
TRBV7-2,ASSSTGGWSGNTIY
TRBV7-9,ASSSSGQANYGYT
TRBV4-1,ASSHVTGEKLF
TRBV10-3,AISEAGQGGGYT
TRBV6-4,ASSDSPTGGTEAF
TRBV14,ASSQGGTPPYNEQF
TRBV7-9,ASSLRGQGFQF
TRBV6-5,ASSSSGQGDEKLF
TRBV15,ATSREPVGDTEAF
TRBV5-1,ASSFLAGGPTGELF
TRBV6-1,VSSGGAGAYTNEKLF
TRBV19,ASSQRLAVYNEQF
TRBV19,ASSPNPGAGAEAF
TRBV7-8,ASSRVLRNNQPQH
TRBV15,ATSSSREGEKLF
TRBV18,ASSVLQGYNEQF
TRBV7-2,ASSSTSGFPSYEQY
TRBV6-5,ASSSDSEAF
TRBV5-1,ASSLGLTAGELF
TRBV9,ASSETSGIGEQY
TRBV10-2,ASSEKRGQDEQF
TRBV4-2,ASSQGLGLAGDEQF
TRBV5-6,ASSPGTDGYT
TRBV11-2,ASSLLAGGPYAEQF
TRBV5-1,ASSLGQNYGYT
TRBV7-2,ASSLEGRGTGELF